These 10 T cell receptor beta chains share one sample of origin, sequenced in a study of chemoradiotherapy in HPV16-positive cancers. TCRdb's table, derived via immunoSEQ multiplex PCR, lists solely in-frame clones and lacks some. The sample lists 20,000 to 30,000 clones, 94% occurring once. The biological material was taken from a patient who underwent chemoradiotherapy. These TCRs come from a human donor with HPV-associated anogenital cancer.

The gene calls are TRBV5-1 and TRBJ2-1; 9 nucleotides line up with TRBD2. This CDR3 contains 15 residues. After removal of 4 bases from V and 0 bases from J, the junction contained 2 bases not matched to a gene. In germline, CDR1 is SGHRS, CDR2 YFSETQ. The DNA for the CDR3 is TGCGCCAGCAGCCTGACTAGCGGCTCCTACAATGAGCAGTTCTTC. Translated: CASSLTSGSYNEQFF. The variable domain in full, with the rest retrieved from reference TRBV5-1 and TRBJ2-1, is KAGVTQTPRYLIKTRGQQVTLSCSPISGHRSVSWYQQTPGQGLQFLFEYFSETQRNKGNFPGRFSGRQFSNSRSEMNVSTLELGDSALYLCASSLTSGSYNEQFFGPGTRLTVL.

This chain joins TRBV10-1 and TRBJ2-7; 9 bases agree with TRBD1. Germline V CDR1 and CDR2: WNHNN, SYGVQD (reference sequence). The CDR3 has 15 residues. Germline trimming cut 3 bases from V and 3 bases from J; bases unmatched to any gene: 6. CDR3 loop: CASSEGTGKDYEQYF. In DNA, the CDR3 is TGCGCCAGCAGTGAAGGGACAGGGAAGGACTACGAGCAGTACTTC.

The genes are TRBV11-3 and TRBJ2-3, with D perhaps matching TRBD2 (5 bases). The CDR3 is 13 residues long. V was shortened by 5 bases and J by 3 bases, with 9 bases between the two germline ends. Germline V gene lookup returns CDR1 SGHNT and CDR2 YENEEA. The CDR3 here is CASSLTGTDTQYF. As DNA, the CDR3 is TGTGCCAGCAGCCTAACGGGGACAGATACGCAGTATTTT.

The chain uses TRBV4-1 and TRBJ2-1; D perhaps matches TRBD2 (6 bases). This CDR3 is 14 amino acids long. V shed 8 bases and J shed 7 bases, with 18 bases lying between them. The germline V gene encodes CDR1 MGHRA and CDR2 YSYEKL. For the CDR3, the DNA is TGCGCCAGCGGGGGACGGGAGTTAGCGAATGAGCAGTTCTTC. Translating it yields CASGGRELANEQFF.

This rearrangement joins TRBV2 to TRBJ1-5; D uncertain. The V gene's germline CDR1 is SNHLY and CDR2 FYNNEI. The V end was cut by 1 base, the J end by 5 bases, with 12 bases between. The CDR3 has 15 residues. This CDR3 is CASSEEAASYQPQHF. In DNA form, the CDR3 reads TGTGCCAGCAGTGAAGAGGCAGCCTCTTATCAGCCCCAGCATTTT.

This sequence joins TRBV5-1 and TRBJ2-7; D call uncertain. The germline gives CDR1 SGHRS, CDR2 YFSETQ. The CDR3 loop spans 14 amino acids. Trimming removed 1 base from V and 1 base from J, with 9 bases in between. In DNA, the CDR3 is TGCGCCAGCAGCTTGAACAGCAGATCCTACGAGCAGTACTTC. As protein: CASSLNSRSYEQYF.

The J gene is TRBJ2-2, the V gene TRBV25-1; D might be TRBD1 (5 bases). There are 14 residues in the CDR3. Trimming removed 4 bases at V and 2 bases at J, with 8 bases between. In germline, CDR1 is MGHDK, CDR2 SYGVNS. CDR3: CASSGRVNTGELFF. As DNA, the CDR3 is TGTGCCAGCAGTGGCAGGGTCAACACCGGGGAGCTGTTTTTT.

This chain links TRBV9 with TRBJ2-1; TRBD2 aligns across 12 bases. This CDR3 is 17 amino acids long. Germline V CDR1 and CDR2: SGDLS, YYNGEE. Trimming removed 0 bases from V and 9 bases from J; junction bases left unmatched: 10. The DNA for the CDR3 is TGTGCCAGCAGCGTAGCTACTAGCCTAGCGGGGGGGAGTGAGCAGTTCTTC. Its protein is CASSVATSLAGGSEQFF.

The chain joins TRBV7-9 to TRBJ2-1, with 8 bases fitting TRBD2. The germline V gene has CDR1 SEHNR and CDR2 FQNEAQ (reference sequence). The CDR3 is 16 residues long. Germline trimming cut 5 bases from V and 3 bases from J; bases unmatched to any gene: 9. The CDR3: CASSDPSGGSYNEQFF. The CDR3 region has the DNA TGTGCCAGCAGCGATCCAAGCGGGGGCAGCTACAATGAGCAGTTCTTC.

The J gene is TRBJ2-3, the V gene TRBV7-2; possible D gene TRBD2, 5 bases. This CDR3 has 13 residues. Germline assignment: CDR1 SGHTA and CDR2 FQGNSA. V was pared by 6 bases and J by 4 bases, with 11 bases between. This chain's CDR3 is CASSPLLADTQYF. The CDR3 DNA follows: TGTGCCAGCAGTCCCCTACTAGCAGATACGCAGTATTTT.